This T cell receptor beta chain was identified in a study of shared clonotypes between healthy human individuals. Study-wide context: Each donor had three CD4 naive, three CD4 memory, two CD8 naive and one CD8 memory plate. General study points: Few donors restricted represented genetic and exposure-history diversity.

Worth noting for this clone: Its antigen is unknown.

The assay was immunoSEQ multiplex PCR, and TCRdb's table has in-frame clones only and misses some. In the table there are roughly 640,000 clones, about 97% of which are singletons. Unmatched junction bases numbered 13, after V lost 5 bases and J lost 6 bases. The CDR3 length is 16 residues. Germline V gene sequence: CDR1 SGHRS, CDR2 YFSETQ. V is TRBV5-1 and J is TRBJ1-5; TRBD1 agrees at 8 bases. The sequenced sample was naive CD4+ T cells sorted from blood. Noted subset: CD45RA+ positively selected. This receptor was taken from a woman aged 30 to 39 in good health. CDR3 sequence (DNA): TGCGCCAGCAGGTCGGACCAGGGGGCAAATTCTCAGCCCCAGCATTTT. Translating it yields CASRSDQGANSQPQHF.